The rows below give T cell receptor beta chains drawn from one sample of a study of identical twins. TCRdb redid the calling of the 5' RACE reads with MiXCR, one entry per CDR3 protein. The sample has about 530,000 distinct CDR3 sequences; approximately 16% are singletons. These data are also associated with another study on yellow fever vaccine responses in identical twins.

Sequenced: CD4+ T cells sorted from blood. Every receptor here comes from a woman younger than 30 in good health. CDR3s include the opening cysteine and the closing phenylalanine or tryptophan. The D gene is left open where the match is weak. Where a row states a size, it is once, few, many or the class of an expanded clone; other rows omit it.

>13|-|-|TRBJ2-1|TRBV14
CASSQVLTGRQFF
TGTGCCAGCAGCCAAGTACTGACGGGCCGGCAGTTCTTC
>14|TRBD2|many|TRBJ2-2|TRBV12-3/TRBV12-4
CASTPSGGTGELFF
TGTGCCAGCACCCCATCGGGGGGCACCGGGGAGCTGTTTTTT
>13|-|few|TRBJ1-4|TRBV20-1
CSAVDSRDEKLFF
TGCAGTGCAGTAGACAGCCGTGATGAAAAACTGTTTTTT
>12|-|-|TRBJ2-7|TRBV12-3/TRBV12-4
CASSLGGSSKGF
TGTGCCAGCAGCCTGGGGGGCAGCTCTAAGGGCTTC
>13|-|few|TRBJ1-1|TRBV24-1
CATSDLTGTEAFF
TGTGCCACCAGTGATTTGACGGGCACTGAAGCTTTCTTT
>13|TRBD2|-|TRBJ2-5|TRBV5-1
CASSGGTTQTQYF
TGCGCCAGCAGCGGGGGGACTACGCAGACCCAGTACTTC
>14|-|few|TRBJ1-6|TRBV20-1
CSAPSGGSRSPLHF
TGCAGTGCTCCAAGCGGGGGTTCGCGGTCACCCCTCCACTTT
>15|TRBD1|-|TRBJ1-4|TRBV7-9
CASSDRQGGEEKLFF
TGTGCCAGCAGCGACCGACAGGGGGGAGAAGAAAAACTGTTTTTT
>13|-|few|TRBJ2-3|TRBV10-1
CASSERVTDTQYF
TGCGCCAGCAGTGAGCGGGTCACAGATACGCAGTATTTT
>15|-|-|TRBJ1-6|TRBV7-2
CASSLGASRNSPLHF
TGTGCCAGCAGCTTAGGCGCGTCGAGAAATTCACCCCTCCACTTT
>15|TRBD2|-|TRBJ2-1|TRBV7-6
CASSPLGGPFNEQFF
TGTGCCAGCAGCCCCTTGGGAGGGCCGTTCAATGAGCAGTTCTTC
>14|-|-|TRBJ1-1|TRBV5-5
CASSLAYSNTEAFF
TGTGCCAGCAGCTTGGCTTACAGTAACACTGAAGCTTTCTTT
>17|TRBD1|few|TRBJ2-3|TRBV18
CASSPGAGTGGADTQYF
TGTGCCAGCTCACCCGGAGCCGGGACAGGGGGCGCAGATACGCAGTATTTT
>14|-|-|TRBJ2-7|TRBV20-1
CSARDSDRPLEQYF
TGCAGTGCTAGAGATTCCGACAGACCTTTGGAGCAGTACTTC
>15|-|-|TRBJ2-1|TRBV29-1
CSVELQETYYNEQFF
TGCAGCGTTGAGCTACAAGAGACTTACTACAATGAGCAGTTCTTC
>15|-|many|TRBJ1-4|TRBV12-3/TRBV12-4
CASARGGGPNEKLFF
TGTGCCAGCGCCCGCGGGGGGGGTCCCAATGAAAAACTGTTTTTT
>18|TRBD2|few|TRBJ2-5|TRBV11-2
CASSSFKRGGLVSETQYF
TGTGCCAGCAGCTCCTTTAAGCGGGGGGGCCTTGTTTCAGAGACCCAGTACTTC
>16|-|-|TRBJ2-7|TRBV5-1
CASSLGDLAVLFEQYF
TGCGCCAGCAGCTTGGGCGACTTAGCGGTCCTTTTCGAGCAGTACTTC
>14|TRBD2|few|TRBJ2-1|TRBV10-3
CAIRSGTRYNEQFF
TGTGCCATCAGATCCGGGACTAGGTACAATGAGCAGTTCTTC
>15|-|many|TRBJ1-5|TRBV4-1
CASSPYEGLSQPQHF
TGCGCCAGCAGCCCGTACGAGGGCCTAAGTCAGCCCCAGCATTTT
>16|TRBD1|-|TRBJ1-2|TRBV7-9
CASSHPVGQGFYGYTF
TGTGCCAGCAGCCACCCAGTGGGACAGGGCTTCTATGGCTACACCTTC
>13|TRBD2|many|TRBJ2-7|TRBV12-3/TRBV12-4
CASRPTSAYEQYF
TGTGCCAGCAGACCCACTAGCGCCTACGAGCAGTACTTC
>13|-|-|TRBJ2-7|TRBV28
CASTRRKKDEQYF
TGTGCCAGCACTCGCAGGAAAAAGGACGAGCAGTACTTC
>14|-|few|TRBJ2-6|TRBV20-1
CSATVGSGANVLTF
TGCAGTGCTACGGTGGGCTCCGGGGCCAACGTCCTGACTTTC
>15|TRBD1|few|TRBJ1-6|TRBV5-1
CASSSQGQGGSPLHF
TGCGCCAGCAGCTCACAGGGACAGGGGGGTTCACCCCTCCACTTT
>15|-|few|TRBJ2-1|TRBV6-5
CASSYRTFSYNEQFF
TGTGCCAGCAGTTATAGGACTTTCTCCTACAATGAGCAGTTCTTC
>17|TRBD2|-|TRBJ2-7|TRBV20-1
CSARVRTSGRISYEQYF
TGCAGTGCTAGAGTAAGGACTAGCGGCAGAATTTCCTACGAGCAGTACTTC
>16|-|few|TRBJ2-2|TRBV24-1
CATSGRTGSNTGELFF
TGTGCCACCAGCGGCCGGACTGGATCTAACACCGGGGAGCTGTTTTTT
>12|-|-|TRBJ2-3|TRBV24-1
CASSDAFDTQYF
TGTGCCTCCAGTGATGCGTTTGATACGCAGTATTTT
>15|TRBD1|few|TRBJ2-2|TRBV28
CATRRGDRVTGELFF
TGTGCCACCAGAAGGGGGGACAGGGTGACCGGGGAGCTGTTTTTT
>14|TRBD2|few|TRBJ2-5|TRBV11-2
CASSFTSEVETQYF
TGTGCCAGCAGCTTTACTAGCGAGGTGGAGACCCAGTACTTC
>16|TRBD2|few|TRBJ2-1|TRBV20-1
CSARIVSSGRPNEQFF
TGCAGTGCTAGAATAGTCAGTAGCGGGAGACCCAATGAGCAGTTCTTC
>14|TRBD2|-|TRBJ2-2|TRBV20-1
CSAKLAGATGELFF
TGCAGTGCTAAACTAGCGGGAGCCACCGGGGAGCTGTTTTTT
>13|-|-|TRBJ1-1|TRBV10-3
CASARQENTEAFF
TGTGCCTCGGCGCGACAGGAGAACACTGAAGCTTTCTTT
>19|-|-|TRBJ2-7|TRBV11-2
CASSRRARHRDLSSYEQYF
TGTGCCAGCAGCCGTAGGGCTCGTCACCGGGACTTGAGCTCCTACGAGCAGTACTTC
>19|TRBD1|-|TRBJ1-3|TRBV9
CASSGRDRVLIGSGNTIYF
TGTGCCAGCAGCGGAAGGGACAGGGTTCTTATCGGTTCTGGAAACACCATATATTTT
>18|TRBD2|-|TRBJ2-3|TRBV5-1
CASGAGTSGRGPGDTQYF
TGCGCCAGCGGAGCCGGGACTAGCGGGAGAGGACCTGGGGATACGCAGTATTTT
>15|-|few|TRBJ1-3|TRBV12-3/TRBV12-4
CASRRTVFSGNTIYF
TGTGCCAGCAGGAGGACGGTGTTCTCTGGAAACACCATATATTTT
>14|-|few|TRBJ1-6|TRBV11-2
CASSPGGTQSPLHF
TGTGCCAGCAGCCCCGGGGGCACCCAATCACCCCTCCACTTT
>15|TRBD1|few|TRBJ1-1|TRBV5-1
CASSLSTGKNTEAFF
TGCGCCAGCAGCTTGTCGACAGGGAAGAACACTGAAGCTTTCTTT
>15|TRBD2|-|TRBJ2-3|TRBV12-3/TRBV12-4
CASRLLLAGANTQYF
TGTGCCAGCAGGCTACTACTAGCGGGAGCGAATACGCAGTATTTT